Sequencing of this TCR beta chain was carried out in a study of CD8 T cells in Susac syndrome. Random-hexamer reverse transcription was applied to about 0.5 to 1 ug RNA. In TCRdb, the immunoSEQ multiplex PCR reads were re-called with MiXCR into one record per CDR3 protein. This sample has under 200,000 distinct CDR3 sequences, with roughly 95% found just once. The sample was CD4+ T cells from PBMCs. This receptor was identified in a human donor in good health.

Here the CDR3 DNA reads TGCAGCGTAATTTTGGCGGGAGGTTCCTACGAGCAGTACGTC. It yields the protein CSVILAGGSYEQYV. The J gene is TRBJ2-7, the V gene TRBV29-1, with 8 bases fitting TRBD2. V gave up 6 bases and J gave up 1 base; unmatched junction bases: 8. Germline V lookup: CDR1 SQVTM, CDR2 ANQGSEA. This CDR3 contains 14 residues.